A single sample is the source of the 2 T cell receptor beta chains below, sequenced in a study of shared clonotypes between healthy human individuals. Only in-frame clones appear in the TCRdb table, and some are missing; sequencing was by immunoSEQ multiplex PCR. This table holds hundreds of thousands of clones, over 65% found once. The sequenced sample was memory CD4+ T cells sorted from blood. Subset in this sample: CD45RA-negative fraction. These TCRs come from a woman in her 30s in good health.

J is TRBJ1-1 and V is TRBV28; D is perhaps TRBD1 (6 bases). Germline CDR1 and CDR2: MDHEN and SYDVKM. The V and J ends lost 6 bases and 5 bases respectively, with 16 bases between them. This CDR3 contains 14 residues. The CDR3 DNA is TGTGCCAGCAGGGTGGGGGGCCTAGGGACTGAAGCTTTCTTT. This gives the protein CASRVGGLGTEAFF.

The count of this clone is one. CDR3 sequence reads: CASSFLGTGALYGYTF. Here the CDR3 DNA reads TGTGCCAGCAGTTTCCTCGGGACAGGGGCCCTCTATGGCTACACCTTC. V gene TRBV28 combines with J gene TRBJ1-2; 10 bases are shared with TRBD1. Germline-derived CDR1 and CDR2 are MDHEN and SYDVKM. The CDR3 spans 16 residues. Trimming cost V 3 bases and J 4 bases; bases outside gene matches: 8.